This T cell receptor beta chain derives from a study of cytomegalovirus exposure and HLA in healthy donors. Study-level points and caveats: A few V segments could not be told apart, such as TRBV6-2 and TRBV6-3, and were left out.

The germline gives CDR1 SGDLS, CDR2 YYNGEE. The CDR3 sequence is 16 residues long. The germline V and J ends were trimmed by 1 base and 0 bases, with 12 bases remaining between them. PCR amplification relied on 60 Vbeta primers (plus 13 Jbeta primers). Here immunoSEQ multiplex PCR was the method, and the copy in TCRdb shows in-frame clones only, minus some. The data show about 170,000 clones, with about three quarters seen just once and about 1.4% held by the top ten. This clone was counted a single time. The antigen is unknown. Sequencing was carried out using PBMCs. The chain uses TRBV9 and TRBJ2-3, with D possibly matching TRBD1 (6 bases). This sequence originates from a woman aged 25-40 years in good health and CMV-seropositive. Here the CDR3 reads CASSVPQTGSTDTQYF. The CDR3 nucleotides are TGTGCCAGCAGCGTACCTCAAACAGGGAGCACAGATACGCAGTATTTT. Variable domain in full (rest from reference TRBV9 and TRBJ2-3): DSGVTQTPKHLITATGQRVTLRCSPRSGDLSVYWYQQSLDQGLQFLIQYYNGEERAKGNILERFSAQQFPDLHSELNLSSLELGDSALYFCASSVPQTGSTDTQYFGPGTRLTVL.